The clone carrying this T cell receptor (beta chain) has a count of ten or more. Antigen specificity is unknown. This record comes from a study of T-cell reconstitution after alpha-beta-depleted transplantation in children. Using unique molecular identifiers, the investigators prepared the TCRbeta library. From the PCR reads, TCRdb called clonotypes with MiXCR, one entry per CDR3 protein. The sample has 440,000 or so distinct CDR3 sequences, 43% seen once; the top ten hold approximately 25%. The trim removed 2 bases at V and 1 base at J, leaving 5 bases unmatched. The germline gives CDR1 SGHKS, CDR2 YYEKEE (reference sequence). The CDR3 runs 15 residues. Study-level findings and limits: Reports say that about two months after transplant, the alpha-beta T cells came out of several hundred graft clones that had expanded. Elevated TCRbeta diversity at day 60 was traced, in some patients, to surviving recipient T cells and thymic progenitors. Newly produced T cells mostly provided counts and TCRbeta diversity after one year, as hyperexpanded clones declined.

The starting material was PBMCs, obtained before TCRalphabeta/CD19-depleted stem cell transplant. The TCR was taken from a girl aged 2 to 9 with aplastic anemia, due to receive a stem cell transplant. The genes are TRBV5-5 and TRBJ1-1; TRBD1 agrees at 7 bases. This CDR3 reads CASSFNRGPNTEAFF. The CDR3 DNA is TGTGCCAGCAGCTTTAACAGGGGCCCGAACACTGAAGCTTTCTTT.